These T cell receptor beta chains were read from a single sample in a study of T-cell reconstitution after alpha-beta-depleted transplantation in children. TCRdb re-called the PCR reads through MiXCR, storing one row per CDR3 protein. The repertoire consists of about 980,000 distinct CDR3 sequences, with roughly 29% occurring once and the leading ten covering approximately 30%. Here the sequenced sample was PBMCs, mostly from graft donor cells, taken 360 days after TCRalphabeta/CD19-depleted stem cell transplant. These receptors all come from a boy under three years old who had a stem cell transplant for SCID, so the T cells may come from the graft donor. CDR3s include the opening cysteine and the closing phenylalanine or tryptophan. Only part of the rows carry a size: once, few, many, or a class if the clone is expanded.

clone_size: NA; v_call: TRBV3-1; cdr3_aa: CASSQGALGAQYF
clone_size: few; v_call: TRBV12-3/TRBV12-4; cdr3_aa: CASSRTGVREKLFF
clone_size: NA; v_call: TRBV12-5; cdr3_aa: CASAQTGKGETQYF
clone_size: NA; v_call: TRBV7-9; cdr3_aa: CASTTGETGGGKLFF
clone_size: few; v_call: TRBV5-1; cdr3_aa: CASSGDSNTEAFF
clone_size: few; v_call: TRBV29-1; cdr3_aa: CSVDGQSDGYTF
clone_size: NA; v_call: TRBV12-3/TRBV12-4; cdr3_aa: CASSLGQSSSYEQYF
clone_size: many; v_call: TRBV7-9; cdr3_aa: CASSLPPSTGELFF
clone_size: NA; v_call: TRBV12-3/TRBV12-4; cdr3_aa: CASRQFCSVGQDEKLFF
clone_size: many; v_call: TRBV5-1; cdr3_aa: CASSSDRAQETQYF
clone_size: few; v_call: TRBV27; cdr3_aa: CASKWGDGQGERAFF
clone_size: NA; v_call: TRBV15; cdr3_aa: CATSREPTSGADTQYF
clone_size: NA; v_call: TRBV12-3/TRBV12-4; cdr3_aa: CASSSLMVRAGGPTDTQYF
clone_size: NA; v_call: TRBV4-1; cdr3_aa: CASSQDPHAERGPRDTGELFF
clone_size: few; v_call: TRBV19; cdr3_aa: CASSTLQGNTQYF
clone_size: NA; v_call: TRBV20-1; cdr3_aa: CSASLAGAFPYEQYF
clone_size: NA; v_call: TRBV20-1; cdr3_aa: CSALLRDRGRDTQYF
clone_size: few; v_call: TRBV6-5; cdr3_aa: CATVSSGNTIYF
clone_size: few; v_call: TRBV29-1; cdr3_aa: CSVERQGQGAGDEQFF
clone_size: many; v_call: TRBV9; cdr3_aa: CASSPTSGGSYNEQFF
clone_size: NA; v_call: TRBV20-1; cdr3_aa: CSARAGGGLAGYEQYF
clone_size: NA; v_call: TRBV5-1; cdr3_aa: CASSLGKTSGVWNEQFF